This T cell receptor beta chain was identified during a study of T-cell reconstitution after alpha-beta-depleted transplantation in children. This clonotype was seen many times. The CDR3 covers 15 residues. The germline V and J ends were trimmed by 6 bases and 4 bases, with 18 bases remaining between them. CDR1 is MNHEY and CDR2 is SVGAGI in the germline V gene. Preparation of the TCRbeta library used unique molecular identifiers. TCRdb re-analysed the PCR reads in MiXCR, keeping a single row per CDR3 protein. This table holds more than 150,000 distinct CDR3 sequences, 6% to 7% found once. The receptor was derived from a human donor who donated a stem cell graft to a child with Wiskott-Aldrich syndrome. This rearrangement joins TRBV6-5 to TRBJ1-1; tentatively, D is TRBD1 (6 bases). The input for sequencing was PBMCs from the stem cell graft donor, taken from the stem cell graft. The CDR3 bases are TGTGCCAGCAGACCGCCGAGGGGGGTAGGCACTGAAGCTTTCTTT. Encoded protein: CASRPPRGVGTEAFF.